Listed below are T cell receptor beta chains from one sample, sequenced in a study of T cell responses to AZD1222 COVID-19 vaccine. The repertoire was sequenced with immunoSEQ multiplex PCR; TCRdb's copy has only in-frame clones and lacks some. The table lists about 120,000 clones, 85% to 95% of them singletons. The sequenced sample was peripheral blood, obtained 28 days after the second AZD1222 dose. These receptors all come from an adult who received the AZD1222 COVID-19 vaccine. CDR3s include the opening cysteine and the closing phenylalanine or tryptophan. The order of the fields is V gene, J gene, clone size, D gene, CDR3 DNA, CDR3 protein. The D gene is left open where the match is weak. Part of the rows lack a size; the others show once, few, many or a class for expanded clones.

V: TRBV12-3/TRBV12-4; J: TRBJ1-3; size: NA; D: NA; DNA: TGTGCCAGCAAGAGCTCTGGAAACACCATATATTTT; CDR3: CASKSSGNTIYF
V: TRBV7-7; J: TRBJ2-2; size: NA; D: NA; DNA: TGTGCTAGCAGCTTAAACAGGGACACCGGGGAGCTGTTTTTT; CDR3: CASSLNRDTGELFF
V: TRBV29-1; J: TRBJ2-3; size: NA; D: NA; DNA: TGCAGCGTTGAAGGTCAGCCCACAGATACGCAGTATTTT; CDR3: CSVEGQPTDTQYF
V: TRBV7-3; J: TRBJ2-1; size: NA; D: TRBD2; DNA: TGTGCCAGCAGCCCGACTAGCGGGAGTTATGAGCAGTTCTTC; CDR3: CASSPTSGSYEQFF
V: TRBV5-4; J: TRBJ2-7; size: NA; D: TRBD2; DNA: TGTGCCAGCAGCCGAGGCGGGAGTAGTGACGAGCAGTACTTC; CDR3: CASSRGGSSDEQYF
V: TRBV7-2; J: TRBJ2-5; size: NA; D: TRBD1; DNA: TGTGCCAGCAGCTTAGCAGGGGGCGCTGAGACCCAGTACTTC; CDR3: CASSLAGGAETQYF
V: TRBV19; J: TRBJ1-2; size: NA; D: NA; DNA: TGTGCCAGTAGTAGACCCCTCAGGGGATATGGCTACACCTTC; CDR3: CASSRPLRGYGYTF
V: TRBV29-1; J: TRBJ1-4; size: few; D: NA; DNA: TGCAGCGTACGGGTTGCAGAAAAACTGTTTTTT; CDR3: CSVRVAEKLFF
V: TRBV11-2; J: TRBJ1-1; size: once; D: TRBD1; DNA: TGTGCCAGCAGGCCGGGACAGGTAAAACTTTGGACTGAAGCTTTCTTT; CDR3: CASRPGQVKLWTEAFF
V: TRBV7-2; J: TRBJ1-2; size: NA; D: NA; DNA: TGTGCCAGCAGCTCAAGAGAGGGGGGCCTGCACACCTTC; CDR3: CASSSREGGLHTF
V: TRBV10-1; J: TRBJ2-2; size: NA; D: NA; DNA: TGCGCCAGCAGTGACCGGCTCACCGGGGAGCTGTTTTTT; CDR3: CASSDRLTGELFF
V: TRBV2; J: TRBJ1-4; size: NA; D: NA; DNA: TGTGCCAGCAGTGATGGGGGGCGCAGGGTCGGAGAAAAACTGTTTTTT; CDR3: CASSDGGRRVGEKLFF
V: TRBV29-1; J: TRBJ2-5; size: NA; D: TRBD1; DNA: TGCAGCGTTCGACAGGGGGCTGGAGAGACCCAGTACTTC; CDR3: CSVRQGAGETQYF
V: TRBV27; J: TRBJ2-5; size: NA; D: NA; DNA: TGTGCCAGCGGCCCCATTTGGGAAGAGACCCAGTACTTC; CDR3: CASGPIWEETQYF
V: TRBV7-9; J: TRBJ2-5; size: few; D: NA; DNA: TGTGCCAGCAGCTTTCTCCCGGCATCTTCTACCCCTAGGGAGACCCAGTACTTC; CDR3: CASSFLPASSTPRETQYF
V: TRBV7-9; J: TRBJ1-5; size: NA; D: TRBD1; DNA: TGTGCCAGCAGCCCCGGGACAGGGGACAATCAGCCCCAGCATTTT; CDR3: CASSPGTGDNQPQHF
V: TRBV7-8; J: TRBJ1-1; size: NA; D: NA; DNA: TGTGCCAGCAGCTTTGTGACGGCGAACACTGAAGCTTTCTTT; CDR3: CASSFVTANTEAFF
V: TRBV7-2; J: TRBJ1-1; size: few; D: NA; DNA: TGTGCCAGCGCTGAGGTCACTGAAGCTTTCTTT; CDR3: CASAEVTEAFF
V: TRBV7-9; J: TRBJ1-2; size: NA; D: TRBD1; DNA: TGTGCCAGCAGCTCCTCCGGGACAGGGGGATATGGCTACACCTTC; CDR3: CASSSSGTGGYGYTF
V: TRBV19; J: TRBJ1-2; size: NA; D: NA; DNA: TGTGCCAGTACCCGAGGGGCGGGCTCCCTCTATGGCTACACCTTC; CDR3: CASTRGAGSLYGYTF
V: TRBV21-1; J: TRBJ2-2; size: NA; D: NA; DNA: TGTGCCAGCCCTAAAGCGGGGGAGCTGTTTTTT; CDR3: CASPKAGELFF
V: TRBV10-1; J: TRBJ2-5; size: NA; D: NA; DNA: TGCGCCAGCAGCCGGGGCCAGACGGAGACCCAGTACTTC; CDR3: CASSRGQTETQYF
V: TRBV7-2; J: TRBJ2-1; size: NA; D: TRBD2; DNA: TGTGCCAGCAGCTCATCTAGCGGGGGCATCTACAATGAGCAGTTCTTC; CDR3: CASSSSSGGIYNEQFF
V: TRBV6-5; J: TRBJ1-1; size: NA; D: NA; DNA: TGTGCCAGCAGTTACTCGATTAACCAGGCCACTGAAGCTTTCTTT; CDR3: CASSYSINQATEAFF
V: TRBV5-1; J: TRBJ2-2; size: NA; D: NA; DNA: TGCGCCAGCAGCTTAACCCTCACCGGGGAGCTGTTTTTT; CDR3: CASSLTLTGELFF
V: TRBV6-2/TRBV6-3; J: TRBJ2-7; size: NA; D: NA; DNA: TGTGCCAGCAGTTACCGAAACCGTGGCGGGGTTAACTACGAGCAGTACTTC; CDR3: CASSYRNRGGVNYEQYF
V: TRBV7-9; J: TRBJ2-1; size: NA; D: TRBD2; DNA: TGTGCCAGCAGCCCAGGGACTAGCGGTTACAATGAGCAGTTCTTC; CDR3: CASSPGTSGYNEQFF
V: TRBV27; J: TRBJ2-1; size: NA; D: NA; DNA: TGTGCCAGCAGCGCGGGTAGCCTAGACAATGAGCAGTTCTTC; CDR3: CASSAGSLDNEQFF
V: TRBV18; J: TRBJ1-3; size: NA; D: NA; DNA: TGTGCCAGCTCACCCCAGGGCTACCAGGCTGGAAACACCATATATTTT; CDR3: CASSPQGYQAGNTIYF
V: TRBV27; J: TRBJ1-2; size: NA; D: TRBD1; DNA: TGTGCCAGCAGTCCCCGACAGGGACACTATGGCTACACCTTC; CDR3: CASSPRQGHYGYTF
V: TRBV28; J: TRBJ2-7; size: NA; D: NA; DNA: TGTGCCAGCAGTCGACCCATATTCTACGAGCAGTACTTC; CDR3: CASSRPIFYEQYF
V: TRBV6-1; J: TRBJ1-2; size: NA; D: TRBD1; DNA: TGTGCCAGCAGTGAACTGCTCGGGACAGGGGACTATGGCTACACCTTC; CDR3: CASSELLGTGDYGYTF
V: TRBV10-2; J: TRBJ2-2; size: NA; D: NA; DNA: TGCGCCAGCAGTTTCCATAGCGGCACCGGGGAGCTGTTTTTT; CDR3: CASSFHSGTGELFF
V: TRBV7-8; J: TRBJ1-2; size: NA; D: NA; DNA: TGTGCCAGCAGCTTAGTGGATCCCCGTGGTGGCTACACCTTC; CDR3: CASSLVDPRGGYTF
V: TRBV2; J: TRBJ1-2; size: few; D: TRBD1; DNA: TGTGCCAGCAGTTTAACCGGGACAGGGGGTCTCTATGGCTACACCTTC; CDR3: CASSLTGTGGLYGYTF
V: TRBV15; J: TRBJ2-7; size: NA; D: TRBD2; DNA: TGTGCCACCAGCAGAGAGGTACTAGCGGGAGGCTTTCTCTACGAGCAGTACTTC; CDR3: CATSREVLAGGFLYEQYF
V: TRBV7-2; J: TRBJ1-3; size: NA; D: NA; DNA: TGTGCCAGCAGCTTTGGGGGGGCTGGAAACACCATATATTTT; CDR3: CASSFGGAGNTIYF
V: TRBV6-1; J: TRBJ1-2; size: NA; D: NA; DNA: TGTGCCAGCAGTGACCTCGCCCCAGGGGCCCACACCTTC; CDR3: CASSDLAPGAHTF
V: TRBV29-1; J: TRBJ2-1; size: NA; D: TRBD2; DNA: TGCAGCGTCTACCCTTTACCGACTAGCGGATCCTACAATGAGCAGTTCTTC; CDR3: CSVYPLPTSGSYNEQFF
V: TRBV14; J: TRBJ1-2; size: NA; D: NA; DNA: TGTGCCAGCAGCCTTGGACAGCGGGTCTATGGCTACACCTTC; CDR3: CASSLGQRVYGYTF
V: TRBV2; J: TRBJ1-1; size: few; D: NA; DNA: TGTGCCAGCAGTGAGACCACTGAAGCTTTCTTT; CDR3: CASSETTEAFF
V: TRBV18; J: TRBJ1-5; size: NA; D: NA; DNA: TGTGCCAGCTCACCACAGGGGTCTACGAACAATCAGCCCCAGCATTTT; CDR3: CASSPQGSTNNQPQHF
V: TRBV23-1; J: TRBJ1-2; size: NA; D: NA; DNA: TGCGCCAGCAGTCAATCCCAAAGAATACCTATAGCTAACTATGGCTACACCTTC; CDR3: CASSQSQRIPIANYGYTF
V: TRBV7-2; J: TRBJ2-5; size: NA; D: TRBD2; DNA: TGTGCCAGCAGCTTAGTTACTAGCGTGGAGACCCAGTACTTC; CDR3: CASSLVTSVETQYF
V: TRBV14; J: TRBJ1-2; size: NA; D: NA; DNA: TGTGCCAGCAGCCCGGGACGGCACACCTATGGCTACACCTTC; CDR3: CASSPGRHTYGYTF
V: TRBV12-1; J: TRBJ1-5; size: NA; D: NA; DNA: TGTGCCAGCAGCTTCCAACAGGATAGATGGCATTTT; CDR3: CASSFQQDRWHF
V: TRBV4-3; J: TRBJ2-7; size: NA; D: TRBD2; DNA: TGCGCCAGCAGCCAAGAGCCTAGCGGGACTTCCTACGAGCAGTACTTC; CDR3: CASSQEPSGTSYEQYF
V: TRBV3-1/TRBV3-2; J: TRBJ2-7; size: NA; D: NA; DNA: TGTGCCAGCAGCCGCGGGGTCGGGGTCCCCTACGAGCAGTACTTC; CDR3: CASSRGVGVPYEQYF